This TCR beta chain was profiled in a study of blood T cells in healthy people across ages. This clonotype was counted at least ten times. Primed by a sample-barcoded 5' primer and a J-beta primer mix, a second PCR proceeded for 7 to 11 cycles. TCRdb redid the calling of the 5' RACE reads with MiXCR, one entry per CDR3 protein. The profile shows hundreds of thousands of distinct CDR3 sequences, more than 20% of them singletons. Trimming shortened V by 5 bases and J by 5 bases, and 9 bases separated the two germline ends. The CDR3 consists of 12 residues. This rearrangement joins TRBV12-3 or TRBV12-4 to TRBJ2-5; tentatively, D is TRBD1 or TRBD2 (6 bases each). The clonotype comes from a man aged 70 or older in good health. Sequencing input: blood. CDR3 loop: CASSRRGETQYF. CDR3 bases: TGTGCCAGCAGTCGGAGGGGGGAGACCCAGTACTTC.